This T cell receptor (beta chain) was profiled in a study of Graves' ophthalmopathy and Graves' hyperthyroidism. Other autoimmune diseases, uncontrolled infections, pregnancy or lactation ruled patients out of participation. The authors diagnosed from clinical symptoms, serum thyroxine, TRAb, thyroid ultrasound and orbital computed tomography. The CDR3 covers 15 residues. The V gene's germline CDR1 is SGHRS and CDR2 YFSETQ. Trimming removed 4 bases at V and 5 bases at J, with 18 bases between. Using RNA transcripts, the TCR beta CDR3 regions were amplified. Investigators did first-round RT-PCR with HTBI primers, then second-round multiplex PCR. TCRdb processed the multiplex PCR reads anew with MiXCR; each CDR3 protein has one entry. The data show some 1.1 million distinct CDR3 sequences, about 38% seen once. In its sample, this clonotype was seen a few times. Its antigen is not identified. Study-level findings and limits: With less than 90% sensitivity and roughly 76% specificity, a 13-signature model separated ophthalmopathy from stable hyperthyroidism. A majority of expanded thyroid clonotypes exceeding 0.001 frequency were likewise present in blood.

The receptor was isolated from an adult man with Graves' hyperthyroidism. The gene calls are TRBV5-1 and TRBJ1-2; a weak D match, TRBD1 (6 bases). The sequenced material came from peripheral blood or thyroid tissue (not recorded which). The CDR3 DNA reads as TGCGCCAGCAGCCCCGTTGGGGGGCGGGAGTATGGCTACACCTTC. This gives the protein CASSPVGGREYGYTF.